Below, one TCR beta chain is given with its context. What it binds is unknown. The junction departs from germline at one end; a sequencing error may be responsible. TCR beta cDNA came from approximately 490 ng total RNA, primed with a constant-region primer. Three rounds of nested multiplex PCR with slightly modified ARM-PCR produced TCR beta libraries. Running about 11 cycles apiece, the first two PCR rounds relied on TRBV1-TRBV30 forward primers together with a C-beta reverse primer. A single record per CDR3 protein comes from TCRdb applying MiXCR to the multiplex PCR reads. The table lists approximately 54,000 distinct CDR3 sequences, about 80% of them singletons. This record comes from a study of tumor-infiltrating lymphocytes in primary liver carcinoma. Per germline, CDR1 MNHEY and CDR2 SVGAGI. The CDR3 runs to 16 residues. Study-level findings and limits: Tumor-adjacent and tumor-blood pairs shared a smaller degree of overlap than tumor region pairs.

Each 20-30 mg portion of unsorted bulk tissue served as the source for co-extraction of RNA and DNA. Resection treated the patients' primary liver carcinoma. The rearrangement joins TRBV6-5 to TRBJ2-4, with D possibly called TRBD1 or TRBD2 (5 bases each). The sample was liver tumor tissue from sampling region 2. Subset indicated: tumor region T2, inferior pole. The origin of this receptor is a man in his forties with primary liver carcinoma and hepatitis B virus infection. CDR3 bases: TGTGTCAGCAGTTACTCGTTTGGGGGAGACAAAAACATTCAGTACTTC. Translating gives CVSSYSFGGDKNIQYF.